This TCR beta chain was identified during a study of T cells in Graves' hyperthyroidism and ophthalmopathy. The wider study: Staff took peripheral blood when the initial diagnosis was made, before any treatment began.

General study points: Also found in blood were most expanded thyroid clonotypes above 0.001.

This clonotype was observed at least ten times. The antigen remains undetermined. Germline V CDR1 and CDR2: SGHKS, YYEKEE (reference sequence). Losses at the gene ends were 4 bases for V and 9 bases for J; bases not matched to a gene: 11. This CDR3 spans 15 amino acids. What was amplified from RNA transcripts were TCR beta CDR3 regions. The HTBI primer set drove a first-round RT-PCR of the TCR CDR3. TCRdb processed the multiplex PCR reads anew with MiXCR; each CDR3 protein has one entry. The table lists 600,000 to 650,000 distinct CDR3 sequences, 16% of them singletons. This TCR was recovered from a woman in her twenties or thirties with Graves' hyperthyroidism. Sample: blood. The V and J genes are TRBV5-5 and TRBJ2-1, with 9 positions matching TRBD1. For the CDR3, the DNA is TGTGCCAGCAGCCCAACCGGGACAGGGTGGCCTGAGCAGTTCTTC. This gives the protein CASSPTGTGWPEQFF.